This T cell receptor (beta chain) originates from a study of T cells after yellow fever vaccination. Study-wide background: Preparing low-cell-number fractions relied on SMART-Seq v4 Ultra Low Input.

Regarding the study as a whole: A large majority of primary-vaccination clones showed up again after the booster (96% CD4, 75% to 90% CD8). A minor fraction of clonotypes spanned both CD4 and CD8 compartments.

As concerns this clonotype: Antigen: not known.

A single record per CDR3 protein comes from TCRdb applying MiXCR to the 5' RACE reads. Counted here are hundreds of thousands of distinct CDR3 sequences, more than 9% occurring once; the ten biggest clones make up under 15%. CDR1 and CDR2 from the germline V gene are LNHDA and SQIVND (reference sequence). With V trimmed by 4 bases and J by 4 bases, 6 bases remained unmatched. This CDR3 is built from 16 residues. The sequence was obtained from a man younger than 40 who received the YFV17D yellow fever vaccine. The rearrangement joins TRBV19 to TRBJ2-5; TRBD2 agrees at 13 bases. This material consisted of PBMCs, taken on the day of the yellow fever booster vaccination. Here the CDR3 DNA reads TGTGCCAGTAGTACAACCGGGACTAGCGGGACAGAGACCCAGTACTTC. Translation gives CASSTTGTSGTETQYF.